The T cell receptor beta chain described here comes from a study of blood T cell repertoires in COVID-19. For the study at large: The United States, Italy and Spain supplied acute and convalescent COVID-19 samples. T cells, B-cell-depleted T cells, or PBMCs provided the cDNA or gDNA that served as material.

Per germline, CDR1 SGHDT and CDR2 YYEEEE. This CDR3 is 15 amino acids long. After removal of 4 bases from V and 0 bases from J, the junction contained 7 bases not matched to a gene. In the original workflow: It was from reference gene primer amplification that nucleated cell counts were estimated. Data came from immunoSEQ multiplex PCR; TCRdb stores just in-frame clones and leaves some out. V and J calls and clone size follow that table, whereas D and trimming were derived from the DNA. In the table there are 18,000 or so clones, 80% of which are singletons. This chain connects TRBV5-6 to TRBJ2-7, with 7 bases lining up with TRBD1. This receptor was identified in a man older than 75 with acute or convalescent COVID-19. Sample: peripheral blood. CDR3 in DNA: TGTGCCAGCAGCCAGGCGGACAGGCGCTCCTACGAGCAGTACTTC. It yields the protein CASSQADRRSYEQYF.